This is a list of T cell receptor beta chains from one sample in a study of metastatic and nonmetastatic thyroid tumors. With MiXCR, TCRdb called clones anew from the PCR reads. The table lists some 19,000 clones, roughly 33% of them singletons, with approximately 22% in the top ten. Sequenced material: adjacent normal tissue. These receptors originate from a female donor with papillary thyroid cancer or a benign thyroid nodule (not recorded which). Some clones in this sample may be carry-over from other donors' samples. CDR3s include the opening cysteine and the closing phenylalanine or tryptophan. The D gene is left open where the match is weak. Clone size, where shown, is once, few, many, or a class for clones that have expanded.

cdr3_nt: TGTGCCAGCAGCGTAGGCAGACAGGGGTCGATGGGCTACACCTTC
cdr3_aa: CASSVGRQGSMGYTF
v_call: TRBV9
cdr3_length: 15
d_call: TRBD1
j_call: TRBJ1-2
clone_size: NA

cdr3_nt: TGTGCCAGCAGTTACTCGTCTAGCGGGAATGAGCAGTTCTTC
cdr3_aa: CASSYSSSGNEQFF
v_call: TRBV6-2/TRBV6-3
cdr3_length: 14
d_call: TRBD2
j_call: TRBJ2-1
clone_size: NA

cdr3_nt: TGTGCCAGCAGCAACTACAGGGGCGGAAACACCATATATTTT
cdr3_aa: CASSNYRGGNTIYF
v_call: TRBV13
cdr3_length: 14
d_call: TRBD1
j_call: TRBJ1-3
clone_size: NA

cdr3_nt: TGTGCCAGCAGTTACGGATGGGGGAGCACAGATACGCAGTATTTT
cdr3_aa: CASSYGWGSTDTQYF
v_call: TRBV6-2/TRBV6-3
cdr3_length: 15
d_call: NA
j_call: TRBJ2-3
clone_size: NA

cdr3_nt: TGTGCCAGCAGCTCCCACGGGGCAGGAGGATTCGAAAAACTGTTTTTT
cdr3_aa: CASSSHGAGGFEKLFF
v_call: TRBV25-1
cdr3_length: 16
d_call: NA
j_call: TRBJ1-4
clone_size: few

cdr3_nt: TGCAGTTGGCGGGAGCCTCCCCCGGGGGATGAGCAGTACTTC
cdr3_aa: CSWREPPPGDEQYF
v_call: TRBV20-1
cdr3_length: 14
d_call: TRBD2
j_call: TRBJ2-7
clone_size: NA

cdr3_nt: TGTGCCAGCAGCTTAGGGGGGGCGAGCACAGATACGCAGTATTTT
cdr3_aa: CASSLGGASTDTQYF
v_call: TRBV11-3
cdr3_length: 15
d_call: NA
j_call: TRBJ2-3
clone_size: many

cdr3_nt: TGTGCCAGCAGCCCCTCGACGGGACACAACTCTGGGGCCAACGTCCTGACTTTC
cdr3_aa: CASSPSTGHNSGANVLTF
v_call: TRBV9
cdr3_length: 18
d_call: NA
j_call: TRBJ2-6
clone_size: NA

cdr3_nt: TGTGCCAGCAGCCATCAACCGGGACAGCATTACGAGCAGTACTTC
cdr3_aa: CASSHQPGQHYEQYF
v_call: TRBV7-6
cdr3_length: 15
d_call: TRBD1
j_call: TRBJ2-7
clone_size: NA

cdr3_nt: TGTGCCAGTAGTATAGGCAGTACCACATACAATGAGCAGTTCTTC
cdr3_aa: CASSIGSTTYNEQFF
v_call: TRBV19
cdr3_length: 15
d_call: NA
j_call: TRBJ2-1
clone_size: few

cdr3_nt: TGTGCCAGCTCACCGCATCAAATTCCGGGACAGGGGAACGAGCAGTACTTC
cdr3_aa: CASSPHQIPGQGNEQYF
v_call: TRBV18
cdr3_length: 17
d_call: TRBD1
j_call: TRBJ2-7
clone_size: few

cdr3_nt: TGTGCCAGCAGCTCGCGGGGAACTGAAGCTTTCTTT
cdr3_aa: CASSSRGTEAFF
v_call: TRBV5-5
cdr3_length: 12
d_call: NA
j_call: TRBJ1-1
clone_size: NA

cdr3_nt: TGTGCCAGCAAAATCGGGGGGACAGGCTATGGCTACACCTTC
cdr3_aa: CASKIGGTGYGYTF
v_call: TRBV6-1
cdr3_length: 14
d_call: TRBD1
j_call: TRBJ1-2
clone_size: few